These 32 T cell receptor beta chains were all obtained from the same sample, sequenced in a study of OX40 agonist ivuxolimab in advanced cancers. Assay: immunoSEQ multiplex PCR; the TCRdb copy retains only in-frame clones and omits some. In the table there are 57,000 or so clones, more than 85% of which are singletons. The input for sequencing was CD4+ or CD8+ T cells sorted from blood, taken in a trial of the OX40 agonist ivuxolimab. These receptors all come from an adult with an advanced solid tumor such as melanoma, head and neck, liver or kidney cancer.

V gene TRBV10-3 combines with J gene TRBJ2-7; TRBD1 agrees at 7 bases. The CDR3 is 12 amino acids. The germline CDR1 and CDR2 sequences are ENHRY and SYGVKD. Germline trimming cut 5 bases from V and 3 bases from J; bases unmatched to any gene: 1. The CDR3 sequence is CAISQGDYEQYF. The CDR3 DNA reads TGTGCCATCAGTCAGGGGGACTACGAGCAGTACTTC.

The chain employs TRBV2 and TRBJ1-1; D is unclear. CDR1 SNHLY and CDR2 FYNNEI come from the germline V gene. Trimming pared 2 bases from V and 7 bases from J, leaving 5 bases between. CDR3 length: 11 amino acids. CDR3 coding DNA: TGTGCCAGCAGTGAATTGGTTGAAGCTTTCTTT. It specifies CASSELVEAFF. The full variable domain, in which reference TRBV2 and TRBJ1-1 provide the parts outside the CDR3, is EPEVTQTPSHQVTQMGQEVILRCVPISNHLYFYWYRQILGQKVEFLVSFYNNEISEKSEIFDDQFSVERPDGSNFTLKIRSTKLEDSAMYFCASSELVEAFFGQGTRLTVV.

This chain links TRBV7-9 with TRBJ2-2; D is possibly TRBD2 (5 bases). The germline gives CDR1 SEHNR, CDR2 FQNEAQ (reference sequence). The ends were cut back, 6 bases at V and 3 bases at J, with 11 bases in the middle. There are 14 residues in the CDR3. The CDR3 DNA is TGTGCCAGCAGTTCGGAGGTTCACACCGGGGAGCTGTTTTTT. The encoded protein is CASSSEVHTGELFF. Variable domain in full (rest from reference TRBV7-9 and TRBJ2-2): DTGVSQNPRHKITKRGQNVTFRCDPISEHNRLYWYRQTLGQGPEFLTYFQNEAQLEKSRLLSDRFSAERPKGSFSTLEIQRTEQGDSAMYLCASSSEVHTGELFFGEGSRLTVL.

This chain connects TRBV6-5 to TRBJ2-3; a weak D match, TRBD2 (6 bases). V lost 6 bases to trimming and J lost 2 bases, with 12 bases between them. Germline V lookup: CDR1 MNHEY, CDR2 SVGAGI. The CDR3 extends over 14 amino acids. CDR3 sequence: CASRRLGATDTQYF. CDR3 DNA: TGTGCCAGCAGAAGACTAGGAGCCACAGATACGCAGTATTTT.

The chain couples TRBV14 to TRBJ1-2; TRBD1 might be the D (6 bases). The CDR3 contains 16 residues. Germline CDR1 and CDR2: SGHDN and FVKESK. V was cut by 4 bases and J by 1 base, with 16 bases left in between. The CDR3 DNA sequence: TGTGCCAGCAGCCTTCTTCGGGGGCGGTATAACTATGGCTACACCTTC. It encodes CASSLLRGRYNYGYTF.

A remark on this clone: Other DNA variants within this sample encode the same CDR3. CDR3 nucleotide sequence: TGTGCCAGCAGCTTTGGAGACTATGGCTACACCTTC. Amino acid sequence: CASSFGDYGYTF. J is TRBJ1-2 and V is TRBV7-8; no reliable D call. V lost 3 bases and J 3 bases, leaving 5 bases between the germline ends. From germline, CDR1 is SGHVS and CDR2 FQNEAQ. CDR3 length equals 12 residues.

The V call is TRBV11-2, the J call TRBJ1-2; D unresolved. The CDR3 is 14 residues long. V lost 5 bases, J lost 0 bases, and 10 bases lay in between. In germline, CDR1 is SGHAT, CDR2 FQNNGV. The CDR3 protein is CASSLGPTNYGYTF. The DNA for the CDR3 is TGTGCCAGCAGCCTCGGGCCTACTAACTATGGCTACACCTTC.

The chain links TRBV10-3 to TRBJ2-7, with D perhaps TRBD1 or TRBD2 (5 bases each). CDR1 and CDR2 from the germline V gene are ENHRY and SYGVKD. CDR3 length equals 18 residues. V was trimmed by 5 bases and J by 0 bases, leaving 23 bases between them. The CDR3 region has the DNA TGTGCCATCAGTCAGACCTCGGGGCCGACAGCTTACTCCTACGAGCAGTACTTC. Translation gives CAISQTSGPTAYSYEQYF.

V and J are TRBV30 and TRBJ1-4; D call uncertain. Germline loops: CDR1 GTSNPN, CDR2 SVGIG (reference sequence). The V and J ends lost 4 bases and 8 bases respectively, with 11 bases between them. The CDR3 is made up of 12 amino acids. In DNA, the CDR3 is TGTGCCTGGACTCTGGCCGGGGAAAAACTGTTTTTT. As protein: CAWTLAGEKLFF.

The rearrangement uses TRBV6-5 and TRBJ2-7, with a tentative D call TRBD1 (6 bases). Trimming removed 10 bases from V and 6 bases from J, with 19 bases in between. Germline CDR1 reads MNHEY; CDR2 reads SVGAGI. This CDR3 is 13 amino acids long. The CDR3 coding sequence is TGTGCCACCTTCCGGGACACCTTGACCGAGCAGTACTTC. It yields the protein CATFRDTLTEQYF.

This chain uses TRBV28 with TRBJ1-5; possibly TRBD1 for D (5 bases). CDR3 length equals 14 residues. The V gene's germline CDR1 is MDHEN and CDR2 SYDVKM. Trimming cost V 8 bases and J 4 bases, with 15 bases left between them. The CDR3 is CASYRSGVNQPQHF. Here the CDR3 DNA reads TGTGCCAGCTACAGGAGCGGGGTGAATCAGCCCCAGCATTTT.

The genes are TRBV6-5 and TRBJ2-1, with 7 nucleotides matching TRBD2. V lost 1 base to trimming and J lost 4 bases; unmatched junction nucleotides: 4. This CDR3 is 15 amino acids long. CDR1 and CDR2 from the germline V gene are MNHEY and SVGAGI. CDR3 nucleotide sequence: TGTGCCAGCAGTTACTTGCGGGGGTTATACAATGAGCAGTTCTTC. It yields the protein CASSYLRGLYNEQFF.

A few counts support this clone. This chain uses TRBV11-2 with TRBJ1-1; TRBD1 agrees at 7 bases. The CDR3 runs 14 residues. Germline CDR1 reads SGHAT; CDR2 reads FQNNGV. V trimming: 2 bases; J trimming: 4 bases; junction bases outside the gene matches: 4. The CDR3 DNA reads as TGTGCCAGCAGCTTAACTGCAGGGGGCACTGAAGCTTTCTTT. Its translation: CASSLTAGGTEAFF.

The chain has TRBV19 and TRBJ1-1, with D unclear. The CDR3 is 13 amino acids. V was pared by 4 bases and J by 2 bases, with 8 bases between. Germline V gene lookup returns CDR1 LNHDA and CDR2 SQIVND (reference sequence). CDR3 DNA: TGTGCCAGTAGTAATTCCTTAAACACTGAAGCTTTCTTT. Its protein product is CASSNSLNTEAFF.

This chain links TRBV5-1 with TRBJ2-3, with 8 nucleotides matching TRBD1. V was clipped by 3 bases and J by 1 base; unmatched bases: 4. The CDR3 sequence is 15 residues long. Germline loops: CDR1 SGHRS, CDR2 YFSETQ. Here the CDR3 reads CASSYGQGGTDTQYF. As DNA, the CDR3 is TGCGCCAGCAGCTACGGACAGGGAGGCACAGATACGCAGTATTTT.

This chain joins TRBV7-6 and TRBJ2-2, with 7 positions matching TRBD2. The V segment lost 3 bases and the J segment 4 bases; nucleotides outside the gene matches: 5. Germline assignment: CDR1 SGHVS and CDR2 FNYEAQ. This CDR3 has 15 residues. The DNA of the CDR3 is TGTGCCAGCAGCTTCGGACTAGTAGGCACCGGGGAGCTGTTTTTT. Amino acids: CASSFGLVGTGELFF. The complete variable domain, with remaining parts taken from reference TRBV7-6 and TRBJ2-2, reads GAGVSQSPRYKVTKRGQDVALRCDPISGHVSLYWYRQALGQGPEFLTYFNYEAQQDKSGLPNDRFSAERPEGSISTLTIQRTEQRDSAMYRCASSFGLVGTGELFFGEGSRLTVL.

The gene calls are TRBV7-3 and TRBJ1-1; D perhaps matches TRBD1 (6 bases). This CDR3 spans 13 amino acids. Germline CDR1 is SGHTA and CDR2 is FQGTGA. Trimming removed 4 bases from V and 8 bases from J, with 14 bases in between. In DNA form, the CDR3 reads TGTGCCAGCAGCTCTTCAGGGGCGACGGAAGCTTTCTTT. Encoded protein: CASSSSGATEAFF. The whole variable domain, remainder taken from reference TRBV7-3 and TRBJ1-1, is GAGVSQTPSNKVTEKGKYVELRCDPISGHTALYWYRQSLGQGPEFLIYFQGTGAADDSGLPNDRFFAVRPEGSVSTLKIQRTERGDSAVYLCASSSSGATEAFFGQGTRLTVV.

The chain is built from TRBV29-1 and TRBJ2-3; D may be TRBD1 (7 bases). The CDR3 extends over 14 amino acids. Trimming removed 1 base from V and 3 bases from J, with 11 bases in between. Germline assignment: CDR1 SQVTM and CDR2 ANQGSEA. This chain's CDR3 is CSVEGPGGTDTQYF. CDR3 coding DNA: TGCAGCGTTGAAGGTCCAGGGGGGACAGATACGCAGTATTTT.

This clone appeared a single time. The chain carries TRBV6-1 and TRBJ2-2; D unresolved. The CDR3 is made up of 15 amino acids. V gave up 0 bases and J gave up 7 bases, with 12 bases separating them. Germline V gene data show CDR1 as MNHNS and CDR2 as SASEGT. This CDR3 reads CASSEAVVQNGELFF. The CDR3 nucleotides are TGTGCCAGCAGTGAAGCGGTGGTTCAGAACGGGGAGCTGTTTTTT.

The V call is TRBV11-1, the J call TRBJ2-5; D is unclear. V gave up 3 bases and J gave up 2 bases, with 4 bases separating them. The CDR3 covers 12 residues. Germline V gives CDR1 SGHAT, CDR2 FQDESV (reference sequence). This CDR3 is CASSLNQETQYF. The CDR3 bases are TGTGCCAGCAGCTTGAATCAAGAGACCCAGTACTTC.

The chain carries TRBV28 and TRBJ1-4; 9 nucleotides align to TRBD1. V dropped 3 bases and J dropped 5; count of bases not matched to a gene: 10. The CDR3 length is 17 residues. The germline CDR1 and CDR2 sequences are MDHEN and SYDVKM. The CDR3 DNA follows: TGTGCCAGCAGTTTTACCGGGACAGGGATGGGAAATGAAAAACTGTTTTTT. This gives the protein CASSFTGTGMGNEKLFF.

The J gene is TRBJ1-5, the V gene TRBV7-2; D is ambiguous. The CDR3 has 14 amino acids. Between the trimmed V and J ends, which lost 2 bases and 5 bases, there was a span of 10 bases. CDR1 and CDR2 (germline): SGHTA, FQGNSA. The CDR3 spells CASSLIGKDQPQHF. The CDR3 DNA reads TGTGCCAGCAGCTTAATCGGGAAAGATCAGCCCCAGCATTTT.

The chain joins TRBV7-2 to TRBJ1-3, with D uncertain. This CDR3 has 12 residues. Germline-derived CDR1 and CDR2 are SGHTA and FQGNSA. Deletions cut 6 bases from V and 4 bases from J, with 7 bases between. CDR3 residues: CASRSSGNTIYF. DNA of the CDR3: TGTGCCAGCAGATCATCGGGAAACACCATATATTTT.

The chain recombines TRBV7-3 with TRBJ2-5; D possibly corresponds to TRBD2 (5 bases). The CDR3 is made up of 14 amino acids. CDR1 is SGHTA and CDR2 is FQGTGA in the germline V gene. V was clipped by 2 bases and J by 4 bases, with 11 bases between them. CDR3 sequence: CASSLAGARETQYF. CDR3 bases: TGTGCCAGCAGCTTAGCGGGTGCTCGAGAGACCCAGTACTTC.

The chain carries TRBV2 and TRBJ1-1; a possible D gene is TRBD1 (5 bases). This CDR3 is 15 amino acids long. V lost 7 bases and J 5 bases, leaving 20 bases between the germline ends. The germline V gene encodes CDR1 SNHLY and CDR2 FYNNEI. The CDR3 spells CASTIQGEVGTEAFF. CDR3 bases: TGTGCCAGCACCATCCAAGGGGAAGTTGGGACTGAAGCTTTCTTT.

The chain carries TRBV7-8 and TRBJ2-3, with D possibly matching TRBD2 (7 bases). The germline V gene encodes CDR1 SGHVS and CDR2 FQNEAQ. Trimming cost V 8 bases and J 3 bases, with 18 bases left between them. The CDR3 totals 15 residues. CDR3: CASSPIGGRTDTQYF. The CDR3 bases are TGTGCCAGCTCCCCGATCGGGGGGCGAACAGATACGCAGTATTTT.

Comments on this clone: The junction differs from germline at one of its ends, possibly a read error. The chain recombines TRBV7-6 with TRBJ2-3, with D unclear. The length of the CDR3 is 11 residues. The germline V gene encodes CDR1 SGHVS and CDR2 FNYEAQ. CDR3 sequence reads: CGSSLEETQYF. In DNA, the CDR3 is TGTGGCAGCAGCTTAGAGGAAACGCAGTATTTT. The entire variable domain, with the rest obtained from reference TRBV7-6 and TRBJ2-3, is as follows: GAGVSQSPRYKVTKRGQDVALRCDPISGHVSLYWYRQALGQGPEFLTYFNYEAQQDKSGLPNDRFSAERPEGSISTLTIQRTEQRDSAMYRCGSSLEETQYFGPGTRLTVL.

The rearrangement links TRBV5-4 to TRBJ1-2, with D hard to call. The CDR3 covers 14 residues. The V gene lost 6 bases and the J gene lost 2 bases, with 14 bases spanning the gap. CDR1 is SGHNT and CDR2 is YYREEE in the germline V gene (reference sequence). The CDR3 loop is CASIPRAGNYGYTF. CDR3 coding DNA: TGTGCCAGCATCCCGAGGGCAGGAAACTATGGCTACACCTTC. Supplemented by reference TRBV5-4 and TRBJ1-2, the full variable domain reads ETGVTQSPTHLIKTRGQQVTLRCSSQSGHNTVSWYQQALGQGPQFIFQYYREEENGRGNFPPRFSGLQFPNYSSELNVNALELDDSALYLCASIPRAGNYGYTFGSGTRLTVV.

DNA of the CDR3: TGTGCCAGCTCACCACAGGAGGTTCAGCCCCAGCATTTT. Encoded protein: CASSPQEVQPQHF. This sequence joins TRBV18 and TRBJ1-5; D remains unclear. Trimming took off 1 base at V and 6 bases at J, with 7 bases between the two ends. The length of the CDR3 is 13 residues. Germline CDR1 KGHSH, CDR2 LQKENI. Drawing the rest from reference TRBV18 and TRBJ1-5, the complete variable domain is NAGVMQNPRHLVRRRGQEARLRCSPMKGHSHVYWYRQLPEEGLKFMVYLQKENIIDESGMPKERFSAEFPKEGPSILRIQQVVRGDSAAYFCASSPQEVQPQHFGDGTRLSIL.

V and J are TRBV19 and TRBJ2-7; TRBD2 aligns across 10 bases. The CDR3 loop spans 18 amino acids. Germline trimming cut 5 bases from V and 0 bases from J; bases unmatched to any gene: 13. Germline CDR1 LNHDA, CDR2 SQIVND (reference sequence). The CDR3 is CASSAGLAGVTSSYEQYF. CDR3 sequence (DNA): TGTGCCAGTAGTGCCGGGCTAGCGGGGGTGACGAGCTCCTACGAGCAGTACTTC.

The gene calls are TRBV10-3 and TRBJ1-4; D remains unclear. V lost 2 bases and J lost 7, with 14 bases in between. The CDR3 totals 15 residues. Germline assignment: CDR1 ENHRY and CDR2 SYGVKD. The CDR3 DNA is TGTGCCATCAGTGAGGGCTTGGGTAATGCTGAAAAACTGTTTTTT. This translates into CAISEGLGNAEKLFF.

This clone was seen a handful of times. The gene calls are TRBV19 and TRBJ2-1; TRBD1 is a possible D gene (6 bases). The V and J ends lost 3 bases and 4 bases respectively, with 13 bases between them. The CDR3 spans 15 residues. Germline CDR1 LNHDA, CDR2 SQIVND (reference sequence). CDR3 bases: TGTGCCAGTAGTATTGGGCCAGGGGCTTACAATGAGCAGTTCTTC. Protein sequence: CASSIGPGAYNEQFF.